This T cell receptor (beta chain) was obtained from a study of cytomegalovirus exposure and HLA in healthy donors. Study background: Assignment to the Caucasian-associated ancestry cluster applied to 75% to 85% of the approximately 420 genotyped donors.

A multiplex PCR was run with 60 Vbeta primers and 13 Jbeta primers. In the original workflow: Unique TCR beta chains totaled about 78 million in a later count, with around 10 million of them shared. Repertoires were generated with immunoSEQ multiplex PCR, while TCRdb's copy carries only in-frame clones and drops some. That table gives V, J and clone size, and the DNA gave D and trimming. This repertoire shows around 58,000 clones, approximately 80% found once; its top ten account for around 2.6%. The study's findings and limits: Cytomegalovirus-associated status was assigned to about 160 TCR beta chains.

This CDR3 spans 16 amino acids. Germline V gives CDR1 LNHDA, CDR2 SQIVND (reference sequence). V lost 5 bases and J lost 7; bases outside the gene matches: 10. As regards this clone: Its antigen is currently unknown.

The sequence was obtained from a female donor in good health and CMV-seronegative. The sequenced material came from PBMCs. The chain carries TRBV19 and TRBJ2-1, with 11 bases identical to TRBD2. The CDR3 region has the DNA TGTGCCAGTAGTGCCACCCTAGCGGGAGGAGGGAATGAGCAGTTCTTC. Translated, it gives CASSATLAGGGNEQFF.